These T cell receptor beta chains were read from a single sample in a study of T cells in Graves' hyperthyroidism and ophthalmopathy. Each CDR3 protein is one row after TCRdb ran MiXCR on the multiplex PCR reads. The repertoire has roughly 580,000 distinct CDR3 sequences, over 11% of them found once; the top ten carry about 5.8%. Sequenced sample: blood. The receptors were sampled from a woman aged 25 to 39 with Graves' hyperthyroidism that later progressed to Graves' ophthalmopathy. The CDR3 runs from the conserved cysteine through the conserved F or W. A D gene is named only where the DNA matches it firmly. The listing skips clone size in some rows; elsewhere it reads once, few, many or a size class.

CDR3nt	CDR3aa	abundance	v_gene	d_gene	j_gene	len
TGCAGCGTTGGACGGACTAGCACAGATACGCAGTATTTT	CSVGRTSTDTQYF	.	TRBV29-1	.	TRBJ2-3	13
TGCAGTGCTAGATCGACTAGCGGTCCGAACTACGAGCAGTACTTC	CSARSTSGPNYEQYF	once	TRBV20-1	TRBD2	TRBJ2-7	15
TGTGCCATTGGGGGACGGTACGCGAACACCGGGGAGCTGTTTTTT	CAIGGRYANTGELFF	.	TRBV19	.	TRBJ2-2	15
TGTGCCAGCAGTTTACGAGGGGGCTACACTGAAGCTTTCTTT	CASSLRGGYTEAFF	many	TRBV27	TRBD1	TRBJ1-1	14
TGTGCCAGCAGTGAAGGGAGGGGGTCCTACAATGAGCAGTTCTTC	CASSEGRGSYNEQFF	.	TRBV6-1	.	TRBJ2-1	15
TGCAGTGCTAGAGTGACGGGGATAGTGGAGACCCAGTACTTC	CSARVTGIVETQYF	many	TRBV20-1	.	TRBJ2-5	14
TGTGCCAGCAGCATTACAGGGGCCGGAGATCAGCCCCAGCATTTT	CASSITGAGDQPQHF	few	TRBV7-9	TRBD1	TRBJ1-5	15
TGTGCCAGCAGCCGCGGACAGGATTACTATGGCTACACCTTC	CASSRGQDYYGYTF	many	TRBV27	TRBD1	TRBJ1-2	14
TGTGCCAGTAGTATCCCTATTACTAGCGAAAAAAGGAATGAGCAGTTCTTC	CASSIPITSEKRNEQFF	few	TRBV19	TRBD2	TRBJ2-1	17
TGCGCCAGCAGCCAAGAGAACAGCTTTGGAAACACCTTC	CASSQENSFGNTF	.	TRBV4-3	.	TRBJ1-2	13
TGTGCCATCAGTGAGTCGAGAGGTGAGCAGTACTTC	CAISESRGEQYF	many	TRBV10-3	.	TRBJ2-7	12
TGCAGTGCTCGACTGCCCTCGATCTACGAGCAGTACTTC	CSARLPSIYEQYF	many	TRBV20-1	.	TRBJ2-7	13
TGCAGTGCCTCCGAAGGACAGGGGAAGCAAGAGACCCAGTACTTC	CSASEGQGKQETQYF	many	TRBV20-1	TRBD1	TRBJ2-5	15
TGTGCCAGCAGCTCCACCCGGGGCTCCAATGAGCAGTTCTTC	CASSSTRGSNEQFF	many	TRBV11-2	.	TRBJ2-1	14
TGTGCCAGCTCAAGTACGGGACAGGATGCCTACGAGCAGTACTTC	CASSSTGQDAYEQYF	few	TRBV18	TRBD1	TRBJ2-7	15
TGCAGTGCTAGAGCCCAGCCCTCCTACGAGCAGTACTTC	CSARAQPSYEQYF	many	TRBV20-1	.	TRBJ2-7	13
TGTGCCAGCTCATCCTTAGGGAATGAAAAACTGTTTTTT	CASSSLGNEKLFF	many	TRBV18	.	TRBJ1-4	13
TGTGCCAGTACCCAACTAGCGGGAGGAAACACCGGGGAGCTGTTTTTT	CASTQLAGGNTGELFF	.	TRBV19	TRBD2	TRBJ2-2	16
TGTGCCAGCAGCTTGGGCCGGGATTCTGGCACAGATACGCAGTATTTT	CASSLGRDSGTDTQYF	many	TRBV5-4	.	TRBJ2-3	16
TGTGCCAGCAGCTTTGGGGGACCACTCACCGGGGAGCTGTTTTTT	CASSFGGPLTGELFF	many	TRBV5-5	.	TRBJ2-2	15
TGTGCCAGCAGCCACCCGTATAATGAGCAGTTCTTC	CASSHPYNEQFF	many	TRBV7-9	.	TRBJ2-1	12